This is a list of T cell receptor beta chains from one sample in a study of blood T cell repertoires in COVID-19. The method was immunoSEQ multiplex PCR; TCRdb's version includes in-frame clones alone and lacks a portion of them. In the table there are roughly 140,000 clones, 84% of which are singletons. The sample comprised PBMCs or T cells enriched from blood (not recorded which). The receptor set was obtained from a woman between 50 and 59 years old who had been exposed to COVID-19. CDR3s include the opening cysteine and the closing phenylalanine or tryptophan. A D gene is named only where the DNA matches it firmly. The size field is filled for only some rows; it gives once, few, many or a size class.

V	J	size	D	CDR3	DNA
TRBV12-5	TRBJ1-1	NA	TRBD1	CASGLRQGANTEAFF	TGTGCTAGTGGTTTGCGCCAGGGGGCGAACACTGAAGCTTTCTTT
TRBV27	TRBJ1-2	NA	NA	CASSFKGTFPSYGYTF	TGTGCCAGCAGTTTTAAGGGGACTTTCCCCAGCTATGGCTACACCTTC
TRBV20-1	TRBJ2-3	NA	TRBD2	CSASIIAGGPGGDTQYF	TGCAGTGCTAGTATCATAGCGGGAGGGCCCGGGGGAGATACGCAGTATTTT
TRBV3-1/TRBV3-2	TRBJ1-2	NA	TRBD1	CASSPESDRGAYGYTF	TGTGCCAGCAGCCCAGAGTCGGACAGGGGAGCTTATGGCTACACCTTC
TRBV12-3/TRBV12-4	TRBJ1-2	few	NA	CASIPRGADGYTF	TGTGCCAGCATCCCCCGGGGGGCAGATGGCTACACCTTC
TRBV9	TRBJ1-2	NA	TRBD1	CASSPSTGEGYTF	TGTGCCAGCAGCCCCTCGACAGGGGAAGGCTACACCTTC
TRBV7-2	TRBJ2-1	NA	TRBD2	CASSLLAGYNEQFF	TGTGCCAGCAGCCTACTAGCGGGGTACAATGAGCAGTTCTTC
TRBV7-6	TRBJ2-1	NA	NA	CASSANPGRSYNEQFF	TGTGCCAGCAGCGCCAATCCAGGGCGATCCTACAATGAGCAGTTCTTC
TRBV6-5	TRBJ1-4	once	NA	CASKGEQPNEKLFF	TGTGCCAGCAAAGGGGAACAGCCCAATGAAAAACTGTTTTTT
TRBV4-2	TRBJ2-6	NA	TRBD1	CASSQDAPTGGVGSGANVLTF	TGTGCCAGCAGCCAAGATGCCCCGACAGGGGGCGTTGGCTCTGGGGCCAACGTCCTGACTTTC
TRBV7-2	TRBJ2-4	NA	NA	CASSEGPLAKNIQYF	TGTGCCAGCAGCGAGGGCCCGCTAGCCAAAAACATTCAGTACTTC
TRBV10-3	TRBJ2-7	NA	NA	CAILAQGFPYEQYF	TGTGCCATCTTAGCCCAGGGATTTCCCTACGAGCAGTACTTC
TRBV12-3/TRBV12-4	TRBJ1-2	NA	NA	CASSPTGNYGYTF	TGTGCCAGCAGTCCGACAGGCAACTATGGCTACACCTTC
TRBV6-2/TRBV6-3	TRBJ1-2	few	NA	CASSYSPIPANYGYTF	TGTGCCAGCAGTTACTCTCCTATCCCGGCTAACTATGGCTACACCTTC
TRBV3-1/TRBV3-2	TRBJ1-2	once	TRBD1	CASSPQGALNGYTF	TGTGCCAGCAGCCCTCAGGGGGCTCTAAATGGCTACACCTTC
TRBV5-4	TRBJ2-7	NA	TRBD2	CASKIAGGPVFGEQYF	TGTGCCAGCAAGATAGCGGGAGGGCCGGTCTTTGGGGAGCAGTACTTC
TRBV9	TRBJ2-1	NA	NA	CASSVSPMGGRGTYNEQFF	TGTGCCAGCAGCGTCAGCCCCATGGGGGGGCGGGGGACCTACAATGAGCAGTTCTTC
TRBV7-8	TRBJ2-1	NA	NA	CASSKGESQFF	TGTGCCAGCAGTAAGGGGGAGTCGCAGTTCTTC
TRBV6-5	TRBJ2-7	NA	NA	CASSPRGAGSGEQYF	TGTGCCAGCAGTCCCAGGGGAGCGGGGTCTGGGGAGCAGTACTTC
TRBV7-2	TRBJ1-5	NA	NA	CASSLGLRADQPQHF	TGTGCCAGCAGCTTAGGGCTCAGGGCGGATCAGCCCCAGCATTTT
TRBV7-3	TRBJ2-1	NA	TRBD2	CASSSGTSGGALFF	TGTGCCAGCAGTTCCGGGACTAGCGGGGGGGCCCTGTTCTTC
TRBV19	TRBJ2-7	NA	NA	CASSVQGREFYEQYF	TGTGCCAGTAGTGTACAGGGACGTGAATTTTACGAGCAGTACTTC
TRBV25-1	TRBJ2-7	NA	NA	CASSDGGSEQYF	TGTGCCAGCAGTGACGGCGGGTCTGAGCAGTACTTC
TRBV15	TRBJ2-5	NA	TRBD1	CATSRDSGGRETQYF	TGTGCCACCAGCAGAGATTCAGGGGGAAGGGAGACCCAGTACTTC
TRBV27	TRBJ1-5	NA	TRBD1	CASRPTGVGNQPQHF	TGTGCCAGCAGACCTACAGGGGTGGGCAATCAGCCCCAGCATTTT
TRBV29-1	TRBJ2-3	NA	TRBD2	CSKRESADTQYF	TGTTCTAAGCGGGAGAGCGCAGATACGCAGTATTTT
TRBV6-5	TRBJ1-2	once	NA	CASRPQGGANYGYTF	TGTGCCAGCAGGCCTCAAGGAGGAGCTAACTATGGCTACACCTTC
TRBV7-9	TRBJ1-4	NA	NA	CASSPSLSGEKLFF	TGTGCCAGCAGTCCCTCCCTATCGGGTGAAAAACTGTTTTTT
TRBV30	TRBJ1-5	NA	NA	CAWNPSRQGQGNQPQHF	TGTGCCTGGAACCCCTCCCGGCAGGGGCAAGGCAATCAGCCCCAGCATTTT
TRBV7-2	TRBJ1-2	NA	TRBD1	CASSSNWDRENGYTF	TGTGCCAGCAGCTCGAATTGGGACAGGGAGAATGGCTACACCTTC
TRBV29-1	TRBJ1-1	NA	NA	CSTRQAGGTEAFF	TGCAGCACAAGACAGGCGGGGGGAACTGAAGCTTTCTTT
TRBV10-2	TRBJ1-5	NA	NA	CASSESERNQPQHF	TGCGCCAGCAGTGAGTCAGAGAGAAATCAGCCCCAGCATTTT
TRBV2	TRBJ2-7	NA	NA	CASSDEMPPTEEQYF	TGTGCCAGCAGTGATGAGATGCCCCCCACGGAGGAGCAGTACTTC
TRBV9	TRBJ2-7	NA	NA	CASSVDLEEQYF	TGTGCCAGCAGCGTAGATCTCGAGGAGCAGTACTTC
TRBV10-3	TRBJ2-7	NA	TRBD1	CAISAGPQGAGEQYF	TGTGCCATCAGTGCAGGACCACAGGGGGCAGGCGAGCAGTACTTC
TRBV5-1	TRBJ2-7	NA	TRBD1	CASSIGTGGYEQYF	TGCGCCAGCAGCATAGGGACAGGGGGCTACGAGCAGTACTTC
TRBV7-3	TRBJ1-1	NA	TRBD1	CASSLLGQGYTEAFF	TGTGCCAGCAGCTTACTTGGACAGGGGTACACTGAAGCTTTCTTT
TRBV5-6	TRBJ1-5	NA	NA	CASSLQAYSNQPQHF	TGTGCCAGCAGCTTGCAGGCTTATAGCAATCAGCCCCAGCATTTT
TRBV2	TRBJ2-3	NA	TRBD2	CASSHGAGESDTQYF	TGTGCCAGCAGCCACGGAGCGGGGGAGTCAGATACGCAGTATTTT
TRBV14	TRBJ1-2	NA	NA	CASSPGRDRVPNGYTF	TGTGCCAGCAGCCCCGGGAGGGACCGCGTTCCCAATGGCTACACCTTC
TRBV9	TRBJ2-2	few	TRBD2	CASSVRLALNTGELFF	TGTGCCAGCAGCGTAAGACTAGCTTTAAACACCGGGGAGCTGTTTTTT
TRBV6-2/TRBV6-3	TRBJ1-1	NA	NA	CASSPRGGYAEAFF	TGTGCCAGCAGTCCCCGAGGCGGTTACGCTGAAGCTTTCTTT
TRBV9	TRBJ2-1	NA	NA	CASSVAQSASPYNEQFF	TGTGCCAGCAGCGTAGCCCAAAGCGCTAGCCCCTACAATGAGCAGTTCTTC
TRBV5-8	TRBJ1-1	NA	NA	CASSFSGTGMNTEAFF	TGTGCCAGCAGCTTCTCGGGTACAGGAATGAACACTGAAGCTTTCTTT
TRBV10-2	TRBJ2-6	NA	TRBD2	CASSALGLAGGTPGANVLTF	TGCGCCAGCTCGGCTCTGGGACTAGCGGGAGGAACCCCCGGGGCCAACGTCCTGACTTTC
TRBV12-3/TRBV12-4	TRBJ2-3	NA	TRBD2	CASMRGDTQYF	TGTGCCAGCATGCGGGGGGATACGCAGTATTTT
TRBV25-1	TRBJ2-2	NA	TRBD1	CASRTGETITGELFF	TGTGCCAGCAGAACAGGGGAAACAATCACCGGGGAGCTGTTTTTT
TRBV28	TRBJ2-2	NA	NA	CAILAESNTGELFF	TGTGCCATCTTAGCGGAGTCGAACACCGGGGAGCTGTTTTTT
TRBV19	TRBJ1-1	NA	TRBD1	CASSTTGVNTEAFF	TGTGCCAGTAGTACGACAGGGGTGAACACTGAAGCTTTCTTT
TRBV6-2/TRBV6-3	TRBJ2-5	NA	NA	CASSLLGDLETQYF	TGTGCCAGCAGCCTACTCGGGGATCTGGAGACCCAGTACTTC
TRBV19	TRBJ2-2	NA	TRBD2	CASSTLAGLNTGELFF	TGTGCCAGTAGTACCCTAGCGGGACTGAACACCGGGGAGCTGTTTTTT
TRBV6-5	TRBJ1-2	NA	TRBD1	CASRRQGAEGHGYTF	TGTGCCAGCAGGAGACAGGGGGCAGAAGGCCATGGCTACACCTTC
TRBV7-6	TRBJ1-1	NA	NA	CASSQLGRGVGTEAFF	TGTGCCAGCAGCCAATTAGGGAGGGGCGTCGGCACTGAAGCTTTCTTT
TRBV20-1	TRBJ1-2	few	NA	CSATVDYGYTF	TGCAGTGCTACCGTTGACTATGGCTACACCTTC
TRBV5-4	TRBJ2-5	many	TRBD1	CASSDRDRGRTETQYF	TGTGCCAGCAGCGACCGGGACAGGGGGCGCACAGAGACCCAGTACTTC
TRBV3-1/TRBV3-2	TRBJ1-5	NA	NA	CASSQDRGSNQPQHF	TGTGCCAGCAGCCAAGATCGAGGTAGCAATCAGCCCCAGCATTTT
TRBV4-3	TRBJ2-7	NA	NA	CASSQVGRVHEQYF	TGCGCCAGCAGCCAAGTAGGCAGGGTACACGAGCAGTACTTC